These 5 T cell receptor beta chains share one sample of origin, sequenced in a study of shared clonotypes between healthy human individuals. Generated by immunoSEQ multiplex PCR, the TCRdb table keeps only in-frame clones and is missing some. Of approximately 530,000 clones in the sample, around 96% are singletons; the top ten hold about 0.068%. The sample consisted of naive CD4+ T cells sorted from blood. Subset: CD45RA+ positively selected. Every receptor here comes from a woman aged 25 to 39 in good health.

V gene TRBV5-1 combines with J gene TRBJ1-5; 9 nucleotides line up with TRBD1. With V trimmed by 0 bases and J by 5 bases, 6 bases remained unmatched. The CDR3 covers 16 residues. Germline values: CDR1 SGHRS, CDR2 YFSETQ. CDR3 DNA sequence: TGCGCCAGCAGCTTGGACGGGAGACAGGGGGATCAGCCCCAGCATTTT. Protein: CASSLDGRQGDQPQHF.

The chain employs TRBV5-4 and TRBJ2-1; TRBD2 matches 10 bases. CDR1 SGHNT and CDR2 YYREEE come from the germline V gene (reference sequence). The length of the CDR3 is 16 residues. V dropped 0 bases and J dropped 7; count of bases not matched to a gene: 7. CDR3 residues: CASSLAAGGPGNEQFF. The CDR3, as DNA: TGTGCCAGCAGCTTGGCAGCGGGAGGGCCGGGGAATGAGCAGTTCTTC.

V is TRBV6-4 and J is TRBJ2-7, with D unclear. The CDR3 contains 14 residues. Germline V gives CDR1 MRHNA, CDR2 SNTAGT. The ends were cut back, 9 bases at V and 7 bases at J, with 22 bases in the middle. The CDR3 region is CASCRRTRLEEQYF. The CDR3 nucleotides are TGTGCCAGTTGCAGGCGCACCCGTCTAGAAGAGCAGTACTTC.

The chain recombines TRBV5-1 with TRBJ1-2, with D possibly TRBD1 on 6 matching bases. This CDR3 contains 13 residues. V was pared by 0 bases and J by 6 bases, with 9 bases between. Germline lookup yields CDR1 SGHRS and CDR2 YFSETQ. CDR3 bases: TGCGCCAGCAGCTTGGTCCAGGGGCATGGCTACACCTTC. Amino acid sequence: CASSLVQGHGYTF.

The chain joins TRBV4-1 to TRBJ2-1, with 11 bases identical to TRBD2. Germline CDR1 is MGHRA and CDR2 is YSYEKL. The CDR3 consists of 17 residues. V was clipped by 0 bases and J by 6 bases; unmatched bases: 7. DNA of the CDR3: TGCGCCAGCAGCCAAGATCTTTCCGGGACTAGCGGCAATGAGCAGTTCTTC. It yields the protein CASSQDLSGTSGNEQFF.